Sequencing of this TCR beta chain was carried out in a study of cytomegalovirus exposure and HLA in healthy donors. Study-level findings and limits: Investigators reported 150 to 200 TCR beta chains as tied to cytomegalovirus.

The CDR3 has 14 amino acids. Between the trimmed V and J ends, which lost 0 bases and 6 bases, there was a span of 9 bases. From germline, CDR1 is MNHEY and CDR2 SMNVEV (reference sequence). Using immunoSEQ multiplex PCR, the repertoire was profiled, and TCRdb retains in-frame clones only, with some absent. The data contain around 150,000 clones, about 96% of them singletons. As to this clone: Its antigen is as yet unknown.

This clonotype was sampled from a woman aged 18-29 years in good health and CMV-seronegative. The chain links TRBV27 to TRBJ1-5; D ambiguous. Sequenced input: PBMCs. The CDR3 is CASSLSTAAQPQHF. CDR3 coding DNA: TGTGCCAGCAGTTTATCTACCGCGGCTCAGCCCCAGCATTTT.